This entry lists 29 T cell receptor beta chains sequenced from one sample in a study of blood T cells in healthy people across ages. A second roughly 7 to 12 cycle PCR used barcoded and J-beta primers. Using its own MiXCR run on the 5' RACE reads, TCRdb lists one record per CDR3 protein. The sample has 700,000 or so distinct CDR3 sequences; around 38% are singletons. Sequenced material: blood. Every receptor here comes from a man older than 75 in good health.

CDR3 bases: TGTGCCAGCAGCTTTGGACGGATGAACACTGAAGCTTTCTTT. It yields the protein CASSFGRMNTEAFF. The chain joins TRBV7-2 to TRBJ1-1; D not certain. CDR1 and CDR2 (germline): SGHTA, FQGNSA. V was clipped by 3 bases and J by 0 bases, with 8 bases between them. This CDR3 has 14 residues.

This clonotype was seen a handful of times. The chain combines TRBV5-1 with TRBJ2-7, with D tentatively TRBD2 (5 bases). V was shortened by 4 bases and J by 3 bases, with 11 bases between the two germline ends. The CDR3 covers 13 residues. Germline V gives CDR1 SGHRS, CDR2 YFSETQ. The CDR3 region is CASSGSSLYEQYF. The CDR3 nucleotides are TGCGCCAGCAGCGGGAGTTCTCTCTACGAGCAGTACTTC.

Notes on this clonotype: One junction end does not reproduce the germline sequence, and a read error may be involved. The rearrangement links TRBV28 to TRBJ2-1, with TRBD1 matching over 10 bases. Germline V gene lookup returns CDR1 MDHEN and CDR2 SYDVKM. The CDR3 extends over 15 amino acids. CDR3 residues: CASSLGTGVENEQFF. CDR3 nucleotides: TGTGCTAGCAGTTTGGGGACAGGGGTTGAAAATGAGCAGTTCTTC.

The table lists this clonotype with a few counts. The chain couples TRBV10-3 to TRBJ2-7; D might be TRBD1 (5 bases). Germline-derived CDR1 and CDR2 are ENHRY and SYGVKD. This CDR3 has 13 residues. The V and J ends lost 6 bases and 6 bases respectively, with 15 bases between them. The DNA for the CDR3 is TGTGCCATCAGCGAGGCGACAGATTCCGAGCAGTACTTC. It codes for CAISEATDSEQYF.

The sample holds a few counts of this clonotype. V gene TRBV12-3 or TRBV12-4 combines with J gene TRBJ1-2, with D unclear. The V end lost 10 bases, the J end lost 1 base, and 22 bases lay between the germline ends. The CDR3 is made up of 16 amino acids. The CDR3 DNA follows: TGTGCCACGGGCGGCGGGCAGAGCACCCTTAACTATGGCTACACCTTC. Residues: CATGGGQSTLNYGYTF.

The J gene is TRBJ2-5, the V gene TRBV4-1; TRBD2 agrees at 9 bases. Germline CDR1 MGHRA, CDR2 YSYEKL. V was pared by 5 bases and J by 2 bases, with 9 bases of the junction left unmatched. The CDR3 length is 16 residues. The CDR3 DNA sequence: TGCGCCAGCAGCGGGTCCCTTCTAGCGGGGCAAGAGACCCAGTACTTC. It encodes CASSGSLLAGQETQYF.

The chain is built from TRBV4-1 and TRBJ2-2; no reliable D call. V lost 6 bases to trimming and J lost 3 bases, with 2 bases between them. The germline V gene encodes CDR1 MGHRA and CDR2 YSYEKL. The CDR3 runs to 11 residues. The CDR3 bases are TGCGCCAGCAGAGACACCGGGGAGCTGTTTTTT. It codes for CASRDTGELFF.

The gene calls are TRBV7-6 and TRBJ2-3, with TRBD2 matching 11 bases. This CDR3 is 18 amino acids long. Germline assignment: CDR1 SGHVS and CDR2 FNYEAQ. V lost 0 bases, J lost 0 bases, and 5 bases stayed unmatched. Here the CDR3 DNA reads TGTGCCAGCAGCTTAGCCCAGACTAGCGGGACTAGCACAGATACGCAGTATTTT. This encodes CASSLAQTSGTSTDTQYF.

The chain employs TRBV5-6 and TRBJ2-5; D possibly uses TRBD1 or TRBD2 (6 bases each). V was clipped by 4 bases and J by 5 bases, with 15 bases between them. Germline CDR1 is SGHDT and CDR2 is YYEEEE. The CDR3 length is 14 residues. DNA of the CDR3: TGTGCCAGCAGCGGGAACGGGGGCCGGGAGACCCAGTACTTC. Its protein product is CASSGNGGRETQYF. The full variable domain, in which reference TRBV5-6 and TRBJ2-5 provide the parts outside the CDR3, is DAGVTQSPTHLIKTRGQQVTLRCSPKSGHDTVSWYQQALGQGPQFIFQYYEEEERQRGNFPDRFSGHQFPNYSSELNVNALLLGDSALYLCASSGNGGRETQYFGPGTRLLVL.

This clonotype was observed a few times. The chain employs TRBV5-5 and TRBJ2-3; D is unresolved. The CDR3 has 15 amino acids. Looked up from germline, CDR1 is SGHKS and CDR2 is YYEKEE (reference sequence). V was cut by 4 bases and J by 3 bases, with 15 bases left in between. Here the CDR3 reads CASSETGLLTDTQYF. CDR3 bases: TGTGCCAGCAGCGAAACCGGGCTACTTACAGATACGCAGTATTTT.

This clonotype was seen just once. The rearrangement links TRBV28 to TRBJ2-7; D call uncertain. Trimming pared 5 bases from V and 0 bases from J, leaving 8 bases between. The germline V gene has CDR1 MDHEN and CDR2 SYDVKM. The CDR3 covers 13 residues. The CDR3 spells CASSRVPSYEQYF. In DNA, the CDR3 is TGTGCCAGCAGTAGGGTACCCTCCTACGAGCAGTACTTC.

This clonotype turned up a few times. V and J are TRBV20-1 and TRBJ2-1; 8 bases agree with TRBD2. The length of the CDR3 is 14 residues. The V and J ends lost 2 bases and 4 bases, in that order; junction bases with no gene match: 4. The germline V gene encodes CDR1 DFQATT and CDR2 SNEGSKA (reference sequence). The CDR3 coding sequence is TGCAGTGCTAGATCCACTAGCGGTTACAATGAGCAGTTCTTC. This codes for CSARSTSGYNEQFF.

The CDR3 sequence is CASRPMIGGHMNTEAFF. CDR3 bases: TGTGCCAGCAGACCAATGATCGGGGGTCACATGAACACTGAAGCTTTCTTT. The gene calls are TRBV7-2 and TRBJ1-1; a possible D gene is TRBD1 (5 bases). CDR1 SGHTA and CDR2 FQGNSA come from the germline V gene. V was shortened by 6 bases and J by 0 bases, with 20 bases between the two germline ends. The CDR3 is 17 amino acids.

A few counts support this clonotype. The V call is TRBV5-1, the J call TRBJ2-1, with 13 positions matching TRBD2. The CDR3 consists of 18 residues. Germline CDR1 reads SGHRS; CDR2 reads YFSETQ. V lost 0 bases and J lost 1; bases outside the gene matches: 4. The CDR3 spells CASSLGTSGRVSYNEQFF. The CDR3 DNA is TGCGCCAGCAGCTTGGGGACTAGCGGGAGAGTATCCTACAATGAGCAGTTCTTC.

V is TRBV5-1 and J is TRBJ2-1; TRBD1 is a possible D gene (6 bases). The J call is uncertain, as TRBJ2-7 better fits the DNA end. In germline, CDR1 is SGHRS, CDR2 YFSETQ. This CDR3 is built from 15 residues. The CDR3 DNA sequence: TGCGCCAGCAGCTCGGGTGGGGGCACGTGCAATGAGCAGTACTTC. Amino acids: CASSSGGGTCNEQYF.

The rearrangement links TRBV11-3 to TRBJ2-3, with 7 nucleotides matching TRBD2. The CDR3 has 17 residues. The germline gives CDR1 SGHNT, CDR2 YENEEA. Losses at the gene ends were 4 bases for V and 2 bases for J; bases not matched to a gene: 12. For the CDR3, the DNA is TGTGCCAGCAGCTCCGGGCGGGGGAGCGGCAACACAGATACGCAGTATTTT. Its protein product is CASSSGRGSGNTDTQYF.

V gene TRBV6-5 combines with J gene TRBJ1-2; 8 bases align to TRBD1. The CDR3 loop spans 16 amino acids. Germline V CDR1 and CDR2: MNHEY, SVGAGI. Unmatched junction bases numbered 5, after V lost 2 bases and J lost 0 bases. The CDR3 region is CASSYAGQAPNYGYTF. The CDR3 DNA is TGTGCCAGCAGTTACGCGGGACAGGCGCCTAACTATGGCTACACCTTC.

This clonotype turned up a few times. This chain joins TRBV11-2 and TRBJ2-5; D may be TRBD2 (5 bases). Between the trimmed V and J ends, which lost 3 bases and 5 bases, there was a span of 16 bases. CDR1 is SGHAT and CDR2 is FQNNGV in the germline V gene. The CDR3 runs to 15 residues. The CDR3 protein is CASSLDREPWETQYF. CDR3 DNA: TGTGCCAGCAGCTTGGACCGGGAACCCTGGGAGACCCAGTACTTC. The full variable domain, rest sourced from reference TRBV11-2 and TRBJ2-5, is EAGVAQSPRYKIIEKRQSVAFWCNPISGHATLYWYQQILGQGPKLLIQFQNNGVVDDSQLPKDRFSAERLKGVDSTLKIQPAKLEDSAVYLCASSLDREPWETQYFGPGTRLLVL.

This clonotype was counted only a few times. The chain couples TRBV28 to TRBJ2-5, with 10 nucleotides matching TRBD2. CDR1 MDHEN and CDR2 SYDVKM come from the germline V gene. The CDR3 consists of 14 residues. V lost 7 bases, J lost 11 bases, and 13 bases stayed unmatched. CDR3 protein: CASKLAGSYNEQYF. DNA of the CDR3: TGTGCCAGCAAACTAGCGGGATCGTACAATGAGCAGTACTTC.

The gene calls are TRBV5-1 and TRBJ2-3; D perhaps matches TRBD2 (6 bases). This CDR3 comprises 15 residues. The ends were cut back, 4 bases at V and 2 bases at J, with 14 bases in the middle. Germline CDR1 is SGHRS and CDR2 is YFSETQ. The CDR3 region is CASSPGGSDTDTQYF. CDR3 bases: TGCGCCAGCAGCCCCGGAGGGTCCGACACAGATACGCAGTATTTT.

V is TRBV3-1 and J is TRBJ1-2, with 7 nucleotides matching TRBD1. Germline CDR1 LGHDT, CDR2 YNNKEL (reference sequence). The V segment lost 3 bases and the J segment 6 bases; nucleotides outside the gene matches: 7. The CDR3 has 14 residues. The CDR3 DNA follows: TGTGCCAGCAGCCAGCAGGGGGGTATGAATGGCTACACCTTC. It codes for CASSQQGGMNGYTF.

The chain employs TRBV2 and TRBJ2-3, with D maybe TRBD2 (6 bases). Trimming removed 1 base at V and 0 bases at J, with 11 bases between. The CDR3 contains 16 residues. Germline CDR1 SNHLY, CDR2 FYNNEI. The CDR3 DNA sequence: TGTGCCAGCAGTGAAGTGGAGGGGACTAGCACAGATACGCAGTATTTT. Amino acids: CASSEVEGTSTDTQYF.

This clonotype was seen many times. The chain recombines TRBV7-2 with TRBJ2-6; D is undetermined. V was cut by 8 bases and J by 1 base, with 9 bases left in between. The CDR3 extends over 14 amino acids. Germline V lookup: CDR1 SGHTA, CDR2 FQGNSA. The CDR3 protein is CASGPKSGANVLTF. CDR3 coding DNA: TGTGCCAGCGGTCCCAAATCTGGGGCCAACGTCCTGACTTTC.

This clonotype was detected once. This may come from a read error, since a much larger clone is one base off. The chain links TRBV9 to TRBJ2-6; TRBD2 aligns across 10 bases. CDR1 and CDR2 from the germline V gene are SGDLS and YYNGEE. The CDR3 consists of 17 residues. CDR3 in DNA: TGTGCCAGCAGCGTTTCTAGCGGGAGAGATGGGGCCAACGCCCTGACTTTC. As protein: CASSVSSGRDGANALTF.

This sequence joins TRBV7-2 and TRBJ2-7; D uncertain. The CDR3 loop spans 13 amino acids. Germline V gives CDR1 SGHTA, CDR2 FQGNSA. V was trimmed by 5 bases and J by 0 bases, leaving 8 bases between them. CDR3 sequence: CASSAHHSYEQYF. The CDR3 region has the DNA TGTGCCAGCAGCGCGCACCACTCCTACGAGCAGTACTTC.

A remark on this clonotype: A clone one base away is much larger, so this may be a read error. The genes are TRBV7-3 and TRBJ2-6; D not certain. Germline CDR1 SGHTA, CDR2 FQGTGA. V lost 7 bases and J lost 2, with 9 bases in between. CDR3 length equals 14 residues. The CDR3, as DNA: TGTGCCAGCAACCCGACACCTGGGGCCAACGTCCTGACTTTC. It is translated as CASNPTPGANVLTF.

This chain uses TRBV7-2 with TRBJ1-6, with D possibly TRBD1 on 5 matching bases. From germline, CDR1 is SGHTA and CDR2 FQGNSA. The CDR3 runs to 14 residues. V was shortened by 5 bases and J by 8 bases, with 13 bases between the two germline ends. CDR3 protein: CASSQGTAYSPLHF. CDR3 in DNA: TGTGCCAGCAGCCAAGGGACGGCTTATTCACCCCTCCACTTT.

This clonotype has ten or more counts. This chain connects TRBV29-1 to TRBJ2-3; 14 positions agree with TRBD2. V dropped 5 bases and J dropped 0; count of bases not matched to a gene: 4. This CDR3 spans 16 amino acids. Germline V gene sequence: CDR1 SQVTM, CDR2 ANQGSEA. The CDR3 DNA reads TGCAGCGTTTCCGGGACTAGCGGGAGAAGCACAGATACGCAGTATTTT. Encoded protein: CSVSGTSGRSTDTQYF.

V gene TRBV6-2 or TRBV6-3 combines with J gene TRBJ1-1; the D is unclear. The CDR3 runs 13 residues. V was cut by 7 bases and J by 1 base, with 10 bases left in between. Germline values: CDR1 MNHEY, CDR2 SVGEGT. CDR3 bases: TGTGCCAGCAATCCCTTTAGGAACACTGAAGCTTTCTTT. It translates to CASNPFRNTEAFF.